Following are 26 T cell receptor beta chains from one sample sequenced in a study of shared clonotypes between healthy human individuals. TCRdb's copy holds only in-frame clones and misses some; the assay was immunoSEQ multiplex PCR. Of a few million clones listed, approximately 93% were seen once; the top ten hold under 0.45%. The sample comprised naive CD4+ T cells from PBMCs. Subset noted: CD45RA+ positively selected. The source of these receptors is a man younger than 35 in good health. Some clones in this sample may be carry-over from other donors' samples.

This chain links TRBV4-2 with TRBJ2-7; 10 bases are a match to TRBD2. CDR3 size: 16 residues. V lost 0 bases, J lost 6 bases, and 8 bases stayed unmatched. Germline V lookup: CDR1 LGHNA, CDR2 YNFKEQ. The CDR3 DNA reads TGTGCCAGCAGCCAAGACGGGGCTAGCGGGAGCGGCGAGCAGTACTTC. It yields the protein CASSQDGASGSGEQYF.

V gene TRBV28 combines with J gene TRBJ2-7; TRBD2 aligns across 7 bases. The V gene end was trimmed by 2 bases and the J gene end by 6 bases; junction bases not matched to a gene: 7. The CDR3 length is 14 residues. CDR1 is MDHEN, CDR2 SYDVKM, per germline. CDR3 coding DNA: TGTGCCAGCAGTTTAGGCGGGAGCGGCGGCGAGCAGTACTTC. Translating gives CASSLGGSGGEQYF.

J is TRBJ2-2 and V is TRBV9, with 9 nucleotides matching TRBD1. V shed 6 bases, J shed 7 bases, and the junction held 10 bases outside the gene matches. Germline V gene sequence: CDR1 SGDLS, CDR2 YYNGEE. CDR3 length equals 15 residues. The CDR3 here is CASTTGTGIVGELFF. In DNA, the CDR3 is TGTGCCAGCACAACCGGGACAGGGATTGTCGGGGAGCTGTTTTTT.

The chain combines TRBV4-3 with TRBJ2-7, with D hard to call. V was shortened by 1 base and J by 2 bases, with 12 bases between the two germline ends. Germline V gives CDR1 LGHNA, CDR2 YSLEER. This CDR3 comprises 15 residues. CDR3 sequence: CASSQVWAPTYEQYF. CDR3 sequence (DNA): TGCGCCAGCAGCCAAGTGTGGGCGCCGACCTACGAGCAGTACTTC.

The CDR3 loop is CASSLEGTPASTEAFF. The CDR3 DNA is TGCGCCAGCAGCTTGGAGGGGACCCCCGCGTCCACTGAAGCTTTCTTT. The V and J genes are TRBV5-1 and TRBJ1-1; perhaps TRBD1 as D (5 bases). The CDR3 runs 16 residues. Per the germline V gene, CDR1 is SGHRS and CDR2 is YFSETQ. V shed 0 bases and J shed 4 bases, with 16 bases lying between them.

This sequence joins TRBV7-8 and TRBJ2-7; TRBD2 aligns across 7 bases. V lost 8 bases to trimming and J lost 0 bases; unmatched junction nucleotides: 7. The CDR3 consists of 14 residues. Germline assignment: CDR1 SGHVS and CDR2 FQNEAQ. The CDR3: CASGTGTNSYEQYF. The CDR3 region has the DNA TGTGCCAGCGGAACCGGGACTAACTCCTACGAGCAGTACTTC.

This chain connects TRBV5-4 to TRBJ2-7, with TRBD2 as a possible D gene (6 bases). Germline V gene sequence: CDR1 SGHNT, CDR2 YYREEE (reference sequence). The length of the CDR3 is 13 residues. The V end was cut by 4 bases, the J end by 5 bases, with 13 bases between. CDR3 in amino acids: CASSLTGGNEQYF. CDR3 nucleotide sequence: TGTGCCAGCAGCCTGACTGGGGGGAACGAGCAGTACTTC.

The rearrangement joins TRBV4-2 to TRBJ2-1; perhaps TRBD1 as D (6 bases). Germline values: CDR1 LGHNA, CDR2 YNFKEQ. The ends were cut back, 0 bases at V and 8 bases at J, with 20 bases in the middle. CDR3 length: 17 residues. The DNA of the CDR3 is TGTGCCAGCAGCCAAGATGCAAGGGACATACAGGGCCATGAGCAGTTCTTC. It yields the protein CASSQDARDIQGHEQFF.

CDR3 sequence (DNA): TGTGCCAGCTCACAGACAGGGGGGAGCTCCTACGAGCAGTACTTC. As protein: CASSQTGGSSYEQYF. V usage is TRBV18 and J usage is TRBJ2-7; 9 bases map to TRBD1. Germline CDR1 reads KGHSH; CDR2 reads LQKENI. The CDR3 spans 15 residues. V lost 4 bases to trimming and J lost 0 bases; unmatched junction nucleotides: 4.

V gene TRBV20-1 combines with J gene TRBJ1-2; 7 positions agree with TRBD1. Per germline, CDR1 DFQATT and CDR2 SNEGSKA (reference sequence). CDR3 length: 9 amino acids. The V and J ends lost 6 bases and 8 bases, in that order; junction bases with no gene match: 0. CDR3 residues: CSAGGGYTF. The CDR3 nucleotides are TGCAGTGCAGGGGGCGGCTACACCTTC.

For this clone: The identical CDR3 is also encoded by other nucleotide sequences in the sample. The chain joins TRBV7-3 to TRBJ2-7; TRBD2 aligns across 10 bases. The ends lost 2 bases at V and 4 bases at J; junction bases unmatched: 5. This CDR3 spans 15 amino acids. The germline V gene encodes CDR1 SGHTA and CDR2 FQGTGA. CDR3: CASSLSSGSSYEQYF. CDR3 DNA: TGTGCCAGCAGCTTATCTAGCGGGAGCTCATACGAGCAGTACTTC.

This sequence joins TRBV5-1 and TRBJ2-7; perhaps TRBD2 as D (5 bases). V was trimmed by 2 bases and J by 6 bases, leaving 18 bases between them. Germline loops: CDR1 SGHRS, CDR2 YFSETQ. CDR3 size: 15 residues. The CDR3 spells CASSFLTVRGGEQYF. The CDR3 bases are TGCGCCAGCAGCTTTCTTACAGTCCGAGGAGGCGAGCAGTACTTC.

This chain uses TRBV7-9 with TRBJ2-7; 7 bases are shared with TRBD1. The CDR3 sequence is 12 residues long. The V segment lost 5 bases and the J segment 6 bases; nucleotides outside the gene matches: 4. Germline CDR1 is SEHNR and CDR2 is FQNEAQ (reference sequence). CDR3 bases: TGTGCCAGCAGCCGACAGGGTGCCGAGCAGTACTTC. Its protein is CASSRQGAEQYF.

Concerning this clone itself: This sample includes further DNA sequences coding for the same CDR3. The gene calls are TRBV10-3 and TRBJ1-5; D might be TRBD1 (6 bases). Trimming pared 4 bases from V and 0 bases from J, leaving 7 bases between. From germline, CDR1 is ENHRY and CDR2 SYGVKD. CDR3 length equals 14 residues. CDR3 loop: CAISGTVSNQPQHF. The DNA for the CDR3 is TGTGCCATCAGTGGGACAGTTAGCAATCAGCCCCAGCATTTT.

The chain links TRBV5-1 to TRBJ2-5; TRBD2 is a possible D gene (6 bases). V shed 6 bases and J shed 5 bases, with 14 bases lying between them. Germline loops: CDR1 SGHRS, CDR2 YFSETQ. The CDR3 consists of 13 residues. DNA for the CDR3: TGCGCCAGCAATGGGGAGGCATATGAGACCCAGTACTTC. Amino acids: CASNGEAYETQYF.

This chain links TRBV5-6 with TRBJ1-2; maybe TRBD1 (5 bases). Deletions cut 2 bases from V and 4 bases from J, with 15 bases between. CDR3 size: 15 residues. In germline, CDR1 is SGHDT, CDR2 YYEEEE. CDR3 in DNA: TGTGCCAGCAGCTTTCAAGGGCAGGGTGGCTATGGCTACACCTTC. It codes for CASSFQGQGGYGYTF.

This chain uses TRBV7-9 with TRBJ1-1, with D unclear. The CDR3 consists of 12 residues. Deletions cut 6 bases from V and 3 bases from J, with 8 bases between. Germline CDR1 reads SEHNR; CDR2 reads FQNEAQ (reference sequence). CDR3 amino acids: CASSNQDTEAFF. The CDR3 bases are TGTGCCAGCAGTAATCAGGACACTGAAGCTTTCTTT.

The chain has TRBV9 and TRBJ1-2, with a possible D match to TRBD1 (6 bases). Trimming shortened V by 3 bases and J by 7 bases, and 16 bases separated the two germline ends. The germline V gene encodes CDR1 SGDLS and CDR2 YYNGEE. The CDR3 has 14 residues. The CDR3 region is CASSASLLTGGYTF. The CDR3 region has the DNA TGTGCCAGCAGCGCCTCCTTACTGACAGGTGGCTACACCTTC.

This clone was recorded only once. The rearrangement joins TRBV27 to TRBJ1-2; no definite D call. Germline assignment: CDR1 MNHEY and CDR2 SMNVEV (reference sequence). The CDR3 covers 14 residues. V shed 5 bases and J shed 0 bases, with 10 bases lying between them. For the CDR3, the DNA is TGTGCCAGCAGTGCCTTTGGGGCTAACTATGGCTACACCTTC. Protein sequence: CASSAFGANYGYTF.

The J gene is TRBJ1-4, the V gene TRBV6-1; tentative D call: TRBD1 (5 bases). The V gene lost 3 bases and the J gene lost 10 bases, with 15 bases spanning the gap. CDR1 and CDR2 (germline): MNHNS, SASEGT. The CDR3 loop spans 14 amino acids. The CDR3 loop reads CASSDWRGSSKLFF. CDR3 bases: TGTGCCAGCAGTGATTGGCGGGGCAGCTCAAAACTGTTTTTT.

The rearrangement links TRBV7-3 to TRBJ2-5; 7 nucleotides match TRBD1. Germline V gene data show CDR1 as SGHTA and CDR2 as FQGTGA. The trim removed 4 bases at V and 5 bases at J, leaving 4 bases unmatched. The CDR3 loop spans 13 amino acids. The CDR3 protein is CASSSGQSETQYF. The CDR3 coding sequence is TGTGCCAGCAGCTCGGGACAGTCGGAGACCCAGTACTTC. The full variable domain, completed using reference TRBV7-3 and TRBJ2-5, is GAGVSQTPSNKVTEKGKYVELRCDPISGHTALYWYRQSLGQGPEFLIYFQGTGAADDSGLPNDRFFAVRPEGSVSTLKIQRTERGDSAVYLCASSSGQSETQYFGPGTRLLVL.

V and J are TRBV5-6 and TRBJ2-7; tentatively, D is TRBD1 (6 bases). With 2 bases removed from V and 4 bases from J, the gap between germline ends came to 13 bases. This CDR3 region has 14 residues. Germline values: CDR1 SGHDT, CDR2 YYEEEE. CDR3 bases: TGTGCCAGCAGCTTATATGACAGGAGATACGAGCAGTACTTC. It encodes CASSLYDRRYEQYF.

The gene calls are TRBV5-6 and TRBJ2-2; possible D gene TRBD1, 5 bases. Trimming took 1 base from V and 6 from J, leaving 16 bases between them. This CDR3 is built from 16 residues. Germline loops: CDR1 SGHDT, CDR2 YYEEEE. CDR3 nucleotides: TGTGCCAGCAGCTTGATGGGGCCTTTTAGGGCCGGGGAGCTGTTTTTT. Its translation: CASSLMGPFRAGELFF.

The chain's CDR3 is CASSSDRVLYEQYF. The CDR3 nucleotides are TGTGCCAGCAGCTCCGACAGGGTGTTATACGAGCAGTACTTC. This rearrangement joins TRBV7-2 to TRBJ2-7; 7 bases map to TRBD1. This CDR3 spans 14 amino acids. With V trimmed by 4 bases and J by 4 bases, 7 bases remained unmatched. The germline gives CDR1 SGHTA, CDR2 FQGNSA.

This chain uses TRBV2 with TRBJ2-3; 7 positions match TRBD1. The CDR3 is 15 residues long. V shed 6 bases and J 2 bases; nucleotides not matched to a gene: 8. CDR1 and CDR2 (germline): SNHLY, FYNNEI. The CDR3 region is CASRNPGQYTDTQYF. CDR3 coding DNA: TGTGCCAGCAGAAACCCGGGACAGTACACAGATACGCAGTATTTT.

This chain uses TRBV6-5 with TRBJ2-2, with TRBD1 as a possible D gene (5 bases). This CDR3 is 15 amino acids long. Germline V gene data show CDR1 as MNHEY and CDR2 as SVGAGI. The V and J ends lost 6 bases and 6 bases respectively, with 17 bases between them. The chain's CDR3 is CASSRQGSLSGELFF. The CDR3 region has the DNA TGTGCCAGCAGCCGCCAGGGATCCCTGTCCGGGGAGCTGTTTTTT.